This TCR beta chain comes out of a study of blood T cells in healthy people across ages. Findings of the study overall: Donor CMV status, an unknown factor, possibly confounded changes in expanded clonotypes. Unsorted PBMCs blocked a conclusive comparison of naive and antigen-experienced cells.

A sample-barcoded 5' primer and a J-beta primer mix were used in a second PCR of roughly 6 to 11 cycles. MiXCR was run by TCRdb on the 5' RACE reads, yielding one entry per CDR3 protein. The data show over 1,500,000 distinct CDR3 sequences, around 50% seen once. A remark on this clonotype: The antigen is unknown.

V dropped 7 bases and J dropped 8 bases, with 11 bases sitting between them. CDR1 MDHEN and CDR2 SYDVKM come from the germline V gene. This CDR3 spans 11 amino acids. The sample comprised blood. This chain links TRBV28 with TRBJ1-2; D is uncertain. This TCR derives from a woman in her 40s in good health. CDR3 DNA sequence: TGTGCCAGCACCGGACCCCGCGGCTACACCTTC. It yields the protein CASTGPRGYTF.